This is a list of T cell receptor beta chains from one sample in a study of blood T cell repertoires in COVID-19. The assay was immunoSEQ multiplex PCR, and TCRdb's table has in-frame clones only and misses some. The sample records over 200,000 clones, approximately 90% being singletons. The sequencing input was PBMCs or T cells enriched from blood (not recorded which). The receptor source for this set is a middle-aged man who had recovered from COVID-19. Each CDR3 is given with its conserved first and last residue. A D gene is named only where the DNA matches it firmly. The size of a clone is reported for some rows only, either as once, few or many, or as a class for expanded clones.

v_gene	j_gene	d_gene	abundance	CDR3aa	CDR3nt
TRBV18	TRBJ2-1	TRBD2	.	CASSPPSGVYNEQFF	TGTGCCAGCTCACCACCTAGCGGGGTATACAATGAGCAGTTCTTC
TRBV19	TRBJ2-1	.	once	CASTEGAQTSQQFF	TGTGCCAGTACCGAAGGGGCTCAAACTAGCCAGCAGTTCTTC
TRBV30	TRBJ2-7	.	.	CAWSVGGTYYEQYF	TGTGCCTGGAGTGTGGGGGGAACATACTACGAGCAGTACTTC
TRBV10-3	TRBJ1-1	TRBD1	.	CAINRQGANTEAFF	TGTGCCATCAACCGACAGGGGGCCAACACTGAAGCTTTCTTT
TRBV7-2	TRBJ2-7	.	.	CASKGSGLARSYEQYF	TGTGCCAGCAAGGGGTCGGGCCTAGCGAGGTCCTACGAGCAGTACTTC
TRBV7-9	TRBJ1-5	.	.	CASSLGASNQPQHF	TGTGCCAGCAGCTTGGGGGCCTCCAATCAGCCCCAGCATTTT
TRBV19	TRBJ1-3	.	.	CASSRGQRNYLGNTIYF	TGTGCCAGTAGTCGGGGACAACGAAATTATCTTGGAAACACCATATATTTT
TRBV4-1	TRBJ2-1	TRBD2	.	CASNHQGLAGGNEQFF	TGCGCCAGCAACCACCAGGGACTAGCGGGGGGCAATGAGCAGTTCTTC
TRBV9	TRBJ1-1	TRBD1	.	CASSSDRGKITEAFF	TGTGCCAGCAGTTCAGACAGGGGAAAGATCACTGAAGCTTTCTTT
TRBV7-3	TRBJ2-5	.	.	CASSLQRSDQETQYF	TGTGCCAGCAGCTTACAACGGTCCGACCAAGAGACCCAGTACTTC
TRBV4-1	TRBJ2-7	.	.	CASSQDRDYEQYF	TGCGCCAGCAGCCAAGATCGGGACTACGAGCAGTACTTC
TRBV19	TRBJ1-6	.	.	CASSRPNRVSPLHF	TGTGCCAGTAGTAGACCCAACAGGGTCTCGCCCCTCCACTTT
TRBV9	TRBJ1-3	.	.	CASSVVPDSGNTIYF	TGTGCCAGCAGCGTAGTTCCAGATTCCGGAAACACCATATATTTT
TRBV15	TRBJ2-2	TRBD1	.	CATSRTGDPGELFF	TGTGCCACCAGCAGGACAGGGGACCCCGGGGAGCTGTTTTTT
TRBV10-3	TRBJ1-4	.	.	CAISQGSWDGWGELFF	TGTGCCATCAGCCAGGGTTCGTGGGACGGATGGGGGGAACTGTTTTTT
TRBV7-9	TRBJ2-7	.	.	CASSLDRHPYEQYF	TGTGCCAGCAGCTTAGACAGGCATCCCTACGAGCAGTACTTC
TRBV7-9	TRBJ2-7	TRBD2	.	CASSPRGGGVSYEQYF	TGTGCCAGCAGCCCCCGGGGTGGGGGGGTATCCTACGAGCAGTACTTC
TRBV3-1/TRBV3-2	TRBJ1-5	.	.	CASSQFRVSPQHF	TGTGCCAGCAGCCAATTCAGGGTCTCCCCCCAGCATTTT
TRBV5-1	TRBJ1-2	.	.	CASSLAGSGGSKGYTF	TGCGCCAGCAGCTTGGCCGGGTCGGGGGGCTCGAAAGGCTACACCTTC
TRBV6-4	TRBJ2-2	TRBD1	.	CASIPPVETGGNTGELFF	TGTGCCAGCATACCTCCAGTGGAGACAGGGGGGAACACCGGGGAGCTGTTTTTT
TRBV6-1	TRBJ2-7	TRBD1	.	CASSEEADRGYEQYF	TGTGCCAGCAGCGAAGAGGCTGACAGGGGCTACGAGCAGTACTTC
TRBV7-9	TRBJ2-1	.	.	CASSYPPLGRLYNEQFF	TGTGCCAGCAGCTACCCCCCGCTAGGAAGACTGTACAATGAGCAGTTCTTC
TRBV11-2	TRBJ1-1	.	.	CASSLGRVTEAFF	TGTGCCAGCAGCTTAGGGCGGGTCACTGAAGCTTTCTTT
TRBV6-1	TRBJ2-7	.	.	CASSEPPPYEQYF	TGTGCCAGCAGTGAACCCCCTCCCTACGAGCAGTACTTC
TRBV7-9	TRBJ1-1	.	.	CASSLPGDTAFF	TGTGCCAGCAGCTTACCAGGGGACACAGCTTTCTTT
TRBV27	TRBJ2-2	TRBD2	.	CASSLAGISTGELFF	TGTGCCAGCAGTCTAGCGGGGATAAGCACCGGGGAGCTGTTTTTT
TRBV11-2	TRBJ2-3	TRBD1	.	CASSLQGATTDTQYF	TGTGCCAGCAGCCTACAGGGGGCTACCACAGATACGCAGTATTTT
TRBV4-2	TRBJ2-3	TRBD2	.	CASSQVVISGSSDTQYF	TGTGCCAGCAGCCAAGTGGTAATCAGCGGGAGTTCCGATACGCAGTATTTT